A selection of T cell receptor beta chains follows, all from one sample in a study of blood T cell repertoires in COVID-19. The table came from immunoSEQ multiplex PCR; TCRdb's copy has only in-frame clones and leaves some out. Of about 170,000 clones listed, around nine tenths are singletons. The sequencing sample was made of peripheral blood. Receptor source: a man in his fifties who had recovered from COVID-19. Both conserved end residues are part of each CDR3. A D gene is named only where the DNA matches it firmly. Where a row states a size, it is once, few, many or the class of an expanded clone; other rows omit it.

D: TRBD2
J: TRBJ2-7
V: TRBV6-5
size: NA
DNA: TGTGCCAGCAGTAATAGCGGGCGGACTTACGAGCAGTACTTC
CDR3: CASSNSGRTYEQYF

D: TRBD2
J: TRBJ2-1
V: TRBV5-1
size: few
DNA: TGCGCCAGCAGCATATCGATCAGCGGGAGCTCCTACAATGAGCAGTTCTTC
CDR3: CASSISISGSSYNEQFF

D: NA
J: TRBJ1-5
V: TRBV15
size: once
DNA: TGTGCCACCAGCAGAGATATTGCAGGGAATAAGCCCCAGCATTTT
CDR3: CATSRDIAGNKPQHF

D: TRBD1
J: TRBJ1-3
V: TRBV7-2
size: NA
DNA: TGTGCCAGCAGCTTGGGCCGGGACAGGGGCCCCAGGGGAAACACCATATATTTT
CDR3: CASSLGRDRGPRGNTIYF

D: TRBD2
J: TRBJ2-2
V: TRBV6-4
size: NA
DNA: TGTGCCAGCAGCGCCACTAGCGGCTACACCGGGGAGCTGTTTTTT
CDR3: CASSATSGYTGELFF

D: TRBD1
J: TRBJ2-5
V: TRBV5-1
size: NA
DNA: TGCGCCAGCAGCTTTTCAGGGGGCGCAGGGCAAGAGACCCAGTACTTC
CDR3: CASSFSGGAGQETQYF

D: TRBD1
J: TRBJ1-6
V: TRBV30
size: NA
DNA: TGTGCCTGGAGTCCTGGACAGGGGGCCACCTATAATTCACCCCTCCACTTT
CDR3: CAWSPGQGATYNSPLHF

D: NA
J: TRBJ2-2
V: TRBV7-2
size: few
DNA: TGTGCCAGCAGCTTGCAGGGGAACACCGGGGAGCTGTTTTTT
CDR3: CASSLQGNTGELFF

D: NA
J: TRBJ2-6
V: TRBV5-6
size: NA
DNA: TGTGCCAGCAGCGAGATTCCATCTCTGAGGGCCAACGTCCTGACTTTC
CDR3: CASSEIPSLRANVLTF

D: TRBD1
J: TRBJ2-4
V: TRBV7-2
size: once
DNA: TGTGCCAGCAGCTTCGACAGGGCTGTAGCCAAAAACATTCAGTACTTC
CDR3: CASSFDRAVAKNIQYF

D: TRBD2
J: TRBJ2-5
V: TRBV29-1
size: NA
DNA: TGCAGCACCGGACTAGCGGGGAGCCAAGAGACCCAGTACTTC
CDR3: CSTGLAGSQETQYF

D: TRBD2
J: TRBJ2-3
V: TRBV3-1/TRBV3-2
size: few
DNA: TGTGCCAGCAGCCAGAGCGGGAGAGTAACAGATACGCAGTATTTT
CDR3: CASSQSGRVTDTQYF

D: NA
J: TRBJ2-7
V: TRBV29-1
size: NA
DNA: TGCAGCGTTGAGGGCAGGGCCGGCTTCTCCTACGAGCAGTACTTC
CDR3: CSVEGRAGFSYEQYF

D: TRBD1
J: TRBJ2-3
V: TRBV5-6
size: NA
DNA: TGTGCCAGCAGCTCCCTTGACAGGGGAAGGGCAGATACGCAGTATTTT
CDR3: CASSSLDRGRADTQYF

D: NA
J: TRBJ2-7
V: TRBV11-2
size: NA
DNA: TGTGCCAGCAGCTTAGTAGGACTTACCTACGAGCAGTACTTC
CDR3: CASSLVGLTYEQYF

D: TRBD2
J: TRBJ2-3
V: TRBV9
size: NA
DNA: TGTGCCAGCAGCACGGGACTAGCGGCAGATACGCAGTATTTT
CDR3: CASSTGLAADTQYF